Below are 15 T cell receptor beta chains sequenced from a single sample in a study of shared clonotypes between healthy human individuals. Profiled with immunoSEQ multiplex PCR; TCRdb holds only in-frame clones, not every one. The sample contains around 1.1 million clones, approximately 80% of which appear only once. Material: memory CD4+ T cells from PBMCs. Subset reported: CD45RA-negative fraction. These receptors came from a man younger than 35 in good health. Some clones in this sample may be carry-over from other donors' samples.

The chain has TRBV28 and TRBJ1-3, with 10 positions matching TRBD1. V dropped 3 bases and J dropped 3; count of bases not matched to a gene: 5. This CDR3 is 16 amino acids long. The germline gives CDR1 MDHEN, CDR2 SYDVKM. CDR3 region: CASSFRQGAGGNTIYF. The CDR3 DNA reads TGTGCCAGCAGTTTCCGACAGGGGGCAGGTGGAAACACCATATATTTT.

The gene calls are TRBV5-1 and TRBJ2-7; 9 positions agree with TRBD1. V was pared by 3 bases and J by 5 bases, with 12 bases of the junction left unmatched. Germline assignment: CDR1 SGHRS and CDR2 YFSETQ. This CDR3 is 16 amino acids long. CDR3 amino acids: CASSWQPGQGWNEQYF. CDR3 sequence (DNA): TGCGCCAGCAGCTGGCAGCCGGGACAGGGTTGGAACGAGCAGTACTTC.

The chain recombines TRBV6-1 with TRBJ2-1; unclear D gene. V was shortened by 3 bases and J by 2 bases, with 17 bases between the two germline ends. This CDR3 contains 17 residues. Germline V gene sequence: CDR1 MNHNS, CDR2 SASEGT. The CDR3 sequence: CASSDPQSAVPYNEQFF. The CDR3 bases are TGTGCCAGCAGTGATCCCCAAAGCGCGGTGCCCTACAATGAGCAGTTCTTC.

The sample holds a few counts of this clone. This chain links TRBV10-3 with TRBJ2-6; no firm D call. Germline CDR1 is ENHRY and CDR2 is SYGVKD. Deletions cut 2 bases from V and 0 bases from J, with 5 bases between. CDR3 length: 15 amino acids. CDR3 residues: CAISETGSGANVLTF. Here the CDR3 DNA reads TGTGCCATCAGTGAGACGGGCTCTGGGGCCAACGTCCTGACTTTC.

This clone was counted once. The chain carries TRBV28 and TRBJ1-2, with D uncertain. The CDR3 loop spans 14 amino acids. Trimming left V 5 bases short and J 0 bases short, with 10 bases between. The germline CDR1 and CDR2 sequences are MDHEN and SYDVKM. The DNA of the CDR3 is TGTGCCAGCAGTGACCCAGGCGCTAACTATGGCTACACCTTC. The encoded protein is CASSDPGANYGYTF.

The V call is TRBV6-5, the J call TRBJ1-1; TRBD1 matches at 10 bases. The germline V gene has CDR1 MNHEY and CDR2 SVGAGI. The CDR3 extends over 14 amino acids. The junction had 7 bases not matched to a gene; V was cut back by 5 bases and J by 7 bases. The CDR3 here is CASSMGQGIGEAFF. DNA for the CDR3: TGTGCCAGCAGTATGGGACAGGGGATCGGTGAAGCTTTCTTT.

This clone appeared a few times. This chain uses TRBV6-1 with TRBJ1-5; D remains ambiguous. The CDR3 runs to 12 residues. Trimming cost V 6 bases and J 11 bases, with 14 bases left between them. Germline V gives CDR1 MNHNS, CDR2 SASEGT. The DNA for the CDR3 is TGTGCCAGCAGGCCCAACGGCGGTGCCCAGCATTTT. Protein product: CASRPNGGAQHF.

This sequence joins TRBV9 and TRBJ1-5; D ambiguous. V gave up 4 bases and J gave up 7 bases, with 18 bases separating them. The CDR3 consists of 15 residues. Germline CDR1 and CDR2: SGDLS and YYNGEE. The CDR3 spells CASSTTPEPGQPQHF. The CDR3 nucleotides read TGTGCCAGCAGCACAACTCCTGAGCCGGGACAGCCCCAGCATTTT.

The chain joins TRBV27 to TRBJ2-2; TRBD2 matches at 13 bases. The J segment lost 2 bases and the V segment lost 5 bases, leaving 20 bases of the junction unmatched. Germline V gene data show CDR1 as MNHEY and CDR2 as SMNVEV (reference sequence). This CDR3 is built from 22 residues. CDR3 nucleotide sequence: TGTGCCAGCAGTCGCCCTACTTACCGGACAGGGACTAGCGGGGACAACACCGGGGAGCTGTTTTTT. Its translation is CASSRPTYRTGTSGDNTGELFF.

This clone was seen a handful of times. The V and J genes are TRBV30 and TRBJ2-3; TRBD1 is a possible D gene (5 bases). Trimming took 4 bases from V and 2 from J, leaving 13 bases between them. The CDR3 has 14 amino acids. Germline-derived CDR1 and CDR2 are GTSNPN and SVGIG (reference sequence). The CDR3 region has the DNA TGTGCCTGGACGGCAGGGCAATCCACAGATACGCAGTATTTT. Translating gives CAWTAGQSTDTQYF.

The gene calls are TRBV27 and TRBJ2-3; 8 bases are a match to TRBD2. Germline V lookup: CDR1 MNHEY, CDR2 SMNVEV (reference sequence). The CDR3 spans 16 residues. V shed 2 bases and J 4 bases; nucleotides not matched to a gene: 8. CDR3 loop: CASSLDLAGGADTQYF. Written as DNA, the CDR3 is TGTGCCAGCAGTTTAGATCTAGCGGGTGGCGCAGATACGCAGTATTTT.

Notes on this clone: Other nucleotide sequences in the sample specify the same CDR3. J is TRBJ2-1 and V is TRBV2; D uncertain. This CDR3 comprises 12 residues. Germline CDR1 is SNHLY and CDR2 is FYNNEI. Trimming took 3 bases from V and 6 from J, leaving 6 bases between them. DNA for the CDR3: TGTGCCAGCAGTGATCGCGGCAATGAGCAGTTCTTC. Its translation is CASSDRGNEQFF.

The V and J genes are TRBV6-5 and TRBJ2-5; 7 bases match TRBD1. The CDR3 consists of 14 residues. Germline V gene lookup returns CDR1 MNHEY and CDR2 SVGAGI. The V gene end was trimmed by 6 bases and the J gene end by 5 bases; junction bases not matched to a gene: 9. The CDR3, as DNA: TGTGCCAGCAGCATAACACAGGGGAAGGAGACCCAGTACTTC. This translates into CASSITQGKETQYF.

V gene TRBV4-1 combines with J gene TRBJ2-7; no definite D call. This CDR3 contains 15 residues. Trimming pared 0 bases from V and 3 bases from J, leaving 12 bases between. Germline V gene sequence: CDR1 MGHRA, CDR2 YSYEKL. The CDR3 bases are TGCGCCAGCAGCCAAGATATACAGTCTTTCTACGAGCAGTACTTC. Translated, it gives CASSQDIQSFYEQYF.

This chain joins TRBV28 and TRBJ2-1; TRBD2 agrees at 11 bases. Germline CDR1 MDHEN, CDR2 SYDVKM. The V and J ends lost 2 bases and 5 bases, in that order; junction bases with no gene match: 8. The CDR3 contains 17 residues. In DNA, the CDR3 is TGTGCCAGCAGTTTACCGGAGGGGACTAGCGGCGACAATGAGCAGTTCTTC. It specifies CASSLPEGTSGDNEQFF.